This T cell receptor beta chain appears in the sequencing data of a study of cytomegalovirus exposure and HLA in healthy donors. This clone turned up a few times. The CDR3 extends over 13 amino acids. The V end lost 5 bases, the J end lost 7 bases, and 12 bases lay between the germline ends. Germline V gene lookup returns CDR1 MNHNS and CDR2 SASEGT. The PCR had 60 Vbeta and 13 Jbeta primers. Produced via immunoSEQ multiplex PCR; TCRdb's table is partial and in-frame only. Among around 160,000 clones, 68% were seen once, and the ten largest hold roughly 1.4%. The chain is built from TRBV6-1 and TRBJ1-5; a possible D gene is TRBD1 (5 bases). This TCR was recovered from a man between 50 and 59 years old in good health and CMV-seronegative. Sequenced material: PBMCs. The CDR3 protein is CASSTTGGQPQHF. The CDR3, as DNA: TGTGCCAGCAGTACTACAGGTGGACAGCCCCAGCATTTT.